Listed below are T cell receptor beta chains from one sample, sequenced in a study of PD-1 blockade in classical Hodgkin lymphoma. Repertoires were generated with immunoSEQ multiplex PCR, while TCRdb's copy carries only in-frame clones and drops some. The table has more than 20,000 clones, over 75% seen once. The source was peripheral blood mononuclear cells (PBMCs), collected at baseline. The receptors originated from a human donor with classical Hodgkin lymphoma. Both conserved end residues are trimmed from each CDR3. Fields, in order: V gene, CDR3 protein.

v_gene: TRBV28; CDR3aa: ASRGAGDSRGYEQY
v_gene: TRBV9; CDR3aa: ASTQLWDGYNEQF
v_gene: TRBV5-1; CDR3aa: ASSLQSSGNTIY
v_gene: TRBV10-3; CDR3aa: AISESWVGLSNQPQH
v_gene: TRBV5-4; CDR3aa: ASSLRPYEKLF
v_gene: TRBV6-5; CDR3aa: ASSRGRTNYGYT
v_gene: TRBV7-8; CDR3aa: ASSLVGGGRTEAF
v_gene: TRBV4-2; CDR3aa: ASNSGQGARYGYT
v_gene: TRBV5-1; CDR3aa: ASSPLPLGTNTGELF
v_gene: TRBV28; CDR3aa: ASSPPYRPQH
v_gene: TRBV30; CDR3aa: AWSVRQGYYGYT
v_gene: TRBV18; CDR3aa: ASSPTTLNDRDSGNTIY
v_gene: TRBV5-1; CDR3aa: ASSTGLPPDTQY